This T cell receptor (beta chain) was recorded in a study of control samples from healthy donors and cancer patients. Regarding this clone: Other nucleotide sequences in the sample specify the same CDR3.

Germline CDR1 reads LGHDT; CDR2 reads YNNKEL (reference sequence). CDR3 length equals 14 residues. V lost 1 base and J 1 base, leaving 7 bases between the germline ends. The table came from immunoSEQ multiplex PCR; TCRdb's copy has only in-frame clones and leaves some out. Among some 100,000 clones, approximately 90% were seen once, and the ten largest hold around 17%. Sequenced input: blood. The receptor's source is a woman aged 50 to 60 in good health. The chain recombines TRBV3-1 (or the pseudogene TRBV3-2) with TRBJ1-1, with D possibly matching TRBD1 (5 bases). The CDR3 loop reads CASSQVGGNTEAFF. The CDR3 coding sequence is TGTGCCAGCAGCCAAGTGGGGGGGAACACTGAAGCTTTCTTT.